The clone carrying this T cell receptor (beta chain) was picked up many times. Its antigen is still unknown. Individuals selected for sequencing had exhibited CD8+CD57+ cell expansion on flow cytometry. The data were obtained in a study of CD8+CD57+ T cells in acquired aplastic anemia. Turning to the study itself: Sorted CD4+ plus CD8+ cells gave DNA averaging 3.2 ug. Study conclusions and caveats: Patients and controls shared under 35 CD8+ CDR3 sequences, which appeared highly expressed in patients and within their immunodominant clones.

The CDR3 extends over 17 amino acids. CDR1 is LGHNA, CDR2 YNFKEQ, per germline. With 0 bases clipped from V and 9 bases from J, the junction kept 7 bases outside the gene matches. CDR3 and TCR beta VDJ profiling relied on genomic DNA as the template. TCRdb fed the reads into MiXCR, producing one record per CDR3 protein. The sample consists of under 250,000 distinct CDR3 sequences, around 43% of them appearing once. The specimen sequenced was sorted CD4+, CD8+, or CD8+CD57+ T cells (not recorded which) from PBMCs. The J gene is TRBJ1-6, the V gene TRBV4-2; 11 bases align to TRBD1. The source is a human donor with aplastic anemia. The DNA for the CDR3 is TGTGCCAGCAGCCAAGAAGGGGACGGGACAGGGGGTTCACCCCTCCACTTT. This gives the protein CASSQEGDGTGGSPLHF.